This TCR beta chain was retrieved from a study of blood T cell repertoires in COVID-19. Turning to the study itself: Acute and convalescent COVID-19 specimens originated in the United States, Italy and Spain. From T cells, B-cell-depleted T cells, or PBMCs came the material, which was cDNA or gDNA.

CDR3 length: 12 residues. The germline CDR1 and CDR2 sequences are SQVTM and ANQGSEA. V gave up 8 bases and J gave up 0 bases, with 11 bases separating them. In the authors' methods: By means of reference gene primer amplification, nucleated cell counts were estimated. Using immunoSEQ multiplex PCR, the repertoire was profiled, and TCRdb retains in-frame clones only, with some absent. V, J and clone size derive from that table, while D and trimming were established from the DNA sequence. This sample has around 700,000 clones, with 85% to 90% found just once. The genes are TRBV29-1 and TRBJ2-7, with D perhaps TRBD1 (6 bases). This sequence originates from a woman aged 18-35 years with acute or convalescent COVID-19. The sequenced material came from peripheral blood. The CDR3 here is CSTSDSSYEQYF. The CDR3 DNA follows: TGCAGCACCTCGGACAGCTCCTACGAGCAGTACTTC.